The 32 T cell receptor beta chains in this list originate from one sample, sequenced in a study of radiotherapy plus CTLA-4 blockade in lung cancer. This table comes from immunoSEQ multiplex PCR, and its TCRdb copy is limited to in-frame clones, with some not included. Of about 84,000 clones listed, about 78% were seen once; the top ten hold over 12%. The sequencing used peripheral blood, collected from a patient treated with radiotherapy plus ipilimumab. The receptors stem from a human donor with non-small cell lung cancer that progressed on radiotherapy plus ipilimumab.

The genes are TRBV7-8 and TRBJ2-2, with a tentative D call TRBD2 (6 bases). Germline CDR1 and CDR2: SGHVS and FQNEAQ. This CDR3 contains 16 residues. V lost 7 bases, J lost 3 bases, and 18 bases lay in between. CDR3 loop: CASIRTGTSYTGELFF. The CDR3 coding sequence is TGTGCCAGCATCCGAACCGGGACTTCCTACACCGGGGAGCTGTTTTTT.

This clone has just a few counts. The chain recombines TRBV7-2 with TRBJ2-3, with 8 bases that match TRBD2. V shed 5 bases, J shed 3 bases, and the junction held 7 bases outside the gene matches. CDR3 length: 15 amino acids. Germline V gene sequence: CDR1 SGHTA, CDR2 FQGNSA. Here the CDR3 DNA reads TGTGCCAGCAGCCTTCGGGGGGGAAGAACAGATACGCAGTATTTT. This sequence encodes CASSLRGGRTDTQYF.

The rearrangement uses TRBV11-3 and TRBJ2-2; 8 bases are a match to TRBD1. Trimming took 3 bases from V and 1 from J; bases not matched to a gene: 1. Germline assignment: CDR1 SGHNT and CDR2 YENEEA. This CDR3 spans 15 amino acids. The CDR3 sequence is CASSFGQGNTGELFF. CDR3 nucleotide sequence: TGTGCCAGCAGCTTCGGACAGGGGAACACCGGGGAGCTGTTTTTT.

V and J are TRBV29-1 and TRBJ1-2; D is uncertain. This CDR3 has 15 residues. V lost 5 bases and J lost 2, with 18 bases in between. Germline assignment: CDR1 SQVTM and CDR2 ANQGSEA. The CDR3 reads CSVLETSARNYGYTF. CDR3 DNA sequence: TGCAGCGTTCTTGAGACATCCGCTCGGAACTATGGCTACACCTTC.

V usage is TRBV7-7 and J usage is TRBJ1-5, with D possibly matching TRBD1 (6 bases). CDR3 length equals 13 residues. CDR1 is SSHAT and CDR2 is FNYEAQ in the germline V gene (reference sequence). The V end was cut by 5 bases, the J end by 6 bases, with 11 bases between. CDR3 sequence: CASSPGAGQPQHF. The CDR3 nucleotides read TGTGCCAGCAGCCCAGGGGCCGGTCAGCCCCAGCATTTT.

The chain recombines TRBV7-9 with TRBJ2-5; the D is unclear. Per germline, CDR1 SEHNR and CDR2 FQNEAQ (reference sequence). V shed 5 bases and J shed 5 bases, with 12 bases lying between them. CDR3 length: 13 residues. The CDR3: CASSPPSRETQYF. In DNA, the CDR3 is TGTGCCAGCAGCCCCCCCAGTCGGGAGACCCAGTACTTC.

CDR3 coding DNA: TGTGCCAGCAGCTCACGGACAGGGGGAATGAACACTGAAGCTTTCTTT. This sequence encodes CASSSRTGGMNTEAFF. The chain links TRBV11-2 to TRBJ1-1, with TRBD1 matching 10 bases. V lost 4 bases to trimming and J lost 0 bases; unmatched junction nucleotides: 5. The CDR3 has 16 residues. The V gene's germline CDR1 is SGHAT and CDR2 FQNNGV.

The V gene is TRBV27, the J gene TRBJ2-1; 10 nucleotides match TRBD2. The ends lost 5 bases at V and 6 bases at J; junction bases unmatched: 16. The CDR3 is made up of 18 amino acids. The V gene's germline CDR1 is MNHEY and CDR2 SMNVEV (reference sequence). CDR3 sequence: CASSTPSGSSPFGNEQFF. The CDR3 bases are TGTGCCAGCAGTACCCCTAGCGGGAGCTCCCCGTTTGGCAATGAGCAGTTCTTC.

This clone was observed once. This chain joins TRBV7-9 and TRBJ2-1; 7 bases match TRBD2. Germline V lookup: CDR1 SEHNR, CDR2 FQNEAQ (reference sequence). The CDR3 runs to 17 residues. Trimming took 2 bases from V and 10 from J; bases not matched to a gene: 17. For the CDR3, the DNA is TGTGCCAGCAGCTTAACCCCCAGTGGCGGGAGAATCGACGAGCAGTTCTTC. Amino acids: CASSLTPSGGRIDEQFF. The whole variable domain, filled in from reference TRBV7-9 and TRBJ2-1, reads DTGVSQNPRHKITKRGQNVTFRCDPISEHNRLYWYRQTLGQGPEFLTYFQNEAQLEKSRLLSDRFSAERPKGSFSTLEIQRTEQGDSAMYLCASSLTPSGGRIDEQFFGPGTRLTVL.

This clone was counted a few times. V gene TRBV6-5 combines with J gene TRBJ2-1; D possibly corresponds to TRBD2 (5 bases). Germline lookup yields CDR1 MNHEY and CDR2 SVGAGI. Trimming took off 2 bases at V and 5 bases at J, with 7 bases between the two ends. The CDR3 spans 13 residues. The CDR3 region is CASSYTGDNEQFF. The CDR3 bases are TGTGCCAGCAGTTACACCGGGGACAATGAGCAGTTCTTC.

Only one count was recorded for this clone. The J gene is TRBJ2-6, the V gene TRBV28; unclear D gene. Germline V gene data show CDR1 as MDHEN and CDR2 as SYDVKM. The V end lost 1 base, the J end lost 0 bases, and 7 bases lay between the germline ends. The CDR3 extends over 16 amino acids. The CDR3 DNA reads as TGTGCCAGCAGTTTATCCGACCACTCTGGGGCCAACGTCCTGACTTTC. Protein sequence: CASSLSDHSGANVLTF. The variable domain in full, completed from reference TRBV28 and TRBJ2-6, reads DVKVTQSSRYLVKRTGEKVFLECVQDMDHENMFWYRQDPGLGLRLIYFSYDVKMKEKGDIPEGYSVSREKKERFSLILESASTNQTSMYLCASSLSDHSGANVLTFGAGSRLTVL.

The chain couples TRBV28 to TRBJ2-2; D is perhaps TRBD1 (5 bases). The V end lost 10 bases, the J end lost 0 bases, and 15 bases lay between the germline ends. The CDR3 consists of 15 residues. Germline V gene sequence: CDR1 MDHEN, CDR2 SYDVKM. This chain's CDR3 is CATTRAVSNTGELFF. The CDR3, as DNA: TGTGCCACGACCAGGGCAGTCTCGAACACCGGGGAGCTGTTTTTT. The full variable domain, its missing parts supplied by reference TRBV28 and TRBJ2-2, is DVKVTQSSRYLVKRTGEKVFLECVQDMDHENMFWYRQDPGLGLRLIYFSYDVKMKEKGDIPEGYSVSREKKERFSLILESASTNQTSMYLCATTRAVSNTGELFFGEGSRLTVL.

A note on this clone: Mismatch with germline at one junction end may stem from a read error. This chain uses TRBV7-9 with TRBJ1-2; 8 nucleotides line up with TRBD1. From germline, CDR1 is SEHNR and CDR2 FQNEAQ (reference sequence). The CDR3 spans 16 residues. CDR3 region: CASSLAPDRANYGYTF. The CDR3 region has the DNA TGTGCCAGCAGCTTAGCACCGGACAGGGCTAATTATGGCTACACCTTC.

The chain recombines TRBV28 with TRBJ2-3, with D possibly being TRBD2 (6 bases). Trimming removed 8 bases at V and 2 bases at J, with 14 bases between. This CDR3 comprises 14 residues. The germline V gene encodes CDR1 MDHEN and CDR2 SYDVKM. CDR3 nucleotides: TGTGCCAGCGACGGGAGACCCCTCACAGATACGCAGTATTTT. This translates into CASDGRPLTDTQYF.

The genes are TRBV7-9 and TRBJ2-5, with 7 bases that match TRBD2. The CDR3 runs to 15 residues. The junction had 11 bases not matched to a gene; V was cut back by 5 bases and J by 5 bases. Germline V CDR1 and CDR2: SEHNR, FQNEAQ (reference sequence). The CDR3, as DNA: TGTGCCAGCAGCGAGGGCGGGAGAGTGGTGGAGACCCAGTACTTC. It translates to CASSEGGRVVETQYF.

The genes are TRBV7-9 and TRBJ1-1; possible D gene TRBD1, 5 bases. V lost 11 bases to trimming and J lost 0 bases, with 10 bases between them. CDR1 is SEHNR, CDR2 FQNEAQ, per germline (reference sequence). This CDR3 contains 12 residues. As DNA, the CDR3 is TGTGCCCTAGGGGAACTGAACACTGAAGCTTTCTTT. It specifies CALGELNTEAFF.

V gene TRBV5-1 combines with J gene TRBJ2-1; D is uncertain. Germline V gene sequence: CDR1 SGHRS, CDR2 YFSETQ. There are 14 residues in the CDR3. V was clipped by 7 bases and J by 6 bases, with 17 bases between them. CDR3 loop: CASSLEGLVNEQFF. For the CDR3, the DNA is TGCGCCAGCTCCCTTGAAGGGCTCGTCAATGAGCAGTTCTTC. The full variable domain, with the rest looked up from reference TRBV5-1 and TRBJ2-1, is KAGVTQTPRYLIKTRGQQVTLSCSPISGHRSVSWYQQTPGQGLQFLFEYFSETQRNKGNFPGRFSGRQFSNSRSEMNVSTLELGDSALYLCASSLEGLVNEQFFGPGTRLTVL.

This sequence joins TRBV6-1 and TRBJ1-1, with D perhaps TRBD1 (5 bases). This CDR3 has 14 residues. Trimming pared 8 bases from V and 1 base from J, leaving 14 bases between. Germline loops: CDR1 MNHNS, CDR2 SASEGT. DNA of the CDR3: TGTGCCAGCCTCGAGGGGATTAGGAACACTGAAGCTTTCTTT. Translation: CASLEGIRNTEAFF.

The chain carries TRBV15 and TRBJ1-2; D is unclear. V was shortened by 0 bases and J by 4 bases, with 9 bases between the two germline ends. Per the germline V gene, CDR1 is LNHNV and CDR2 is YYDKDF (reference sequence). CDR3 size: 14 residues. The CDR3 DNA reads TGTGCCACCAGCAGAGAGCGCAGAGCCTATGGCTACACCTTC. It specifies CATSRERRAYGYTF. The entire variable domain, with the rest obtained from reference TRBV15 and TRBJ1-2, is as follows: DAMVIQNPRYQVTQFGKPVTLSCSQTLNHNVMYWYQQKSSQAPKLLFHYYDKDFNNEADTPDNFQSRRPNTSFCFLDIRSPGLGDTAMYLCATSRERRAYGYTFGSGTRLTVV.

The V call is TRBV7-9, the J call TRBJ1-4, with D maybe TRBD1 (5 bases). This CDR3 is built from 15 residues. The germline gives CDR1 SEHNR, CDR2 FQNEAQ (reference sequence). V lost 5 bases and J 6 bases, leaving 16 bases between the germline ends. This CDR3 reads CASSPIGARDEKLFF. CDR3 nucleotide sequence: TGTGCCAGCAGCCCTATCGGGGCCAGGGATGAAAAACTGTTTTTT.

The chain couples TRBV18 to TRBJ2-7; D remains unclear. This CDR3 is built from 14 residues. V dropped 1 base and J dropped 1 base, with 8 bases sitting between them. The germline CDR1 and CDR2 sequences are KGHSH and LQKENI. The CDR3 region is CASSPLDASYEQYF. The CDR3 DNA sequence: TGTGCCAGCTCACCACTGGACGCTTCCTACGAGCAGTACTTC.

The chain links TRBV6-1 to TRBJ1-6, with D unclear. The CDR3 runs 12 residues. From germline, CDR1 is MNHNS and CDR2 SASEGT. V shed 7 bases and J shed 11 bases, with 12 bases lying between them. The CDR3 coding sequence is TGTGCCAGCACTACCGAGTATACACCCCTCCACTTT. The encoded protein is CASTTEYTPLHF.

This chain joins TRBV27 and TRBJ2-1; possible D gene TRBD1, 6 bases. Trimming took 5 bases from V and 9 from J, leaving 11 bases between them. CDR3 length: 12 residues. From germline, CDR1 is MNHEY and CDR2 SMNVEV (reference sequence). The CDR3 is CASSGIRGEQFF. CDR3 coding DNA: TGTGCCAGCAGTGGGATCAGGGGTGAGCAGTTCTTC.

This clone was seen a handful of times. V is TRBV10-3 and J is TRBJ2-7, with 7 bases lining up with TRBD1. Per germline, CDR1 ENHRY and CDR2 SYGVKD. The CDR3 covers 15 residues. V lost 0 bases and J lost 7; bases outside the gene matches: 9. DNA for the CDR3: TGTGCCATCAGTGAGTCTAGGACAGGCACTAGAGAGCAGTACTTC. This encodes CAISESRTGTREQYF.

The chain joins TRBV5-4 to TRBJ1-1; tentative D call: TRBD1 (5 bases). In germline, CDR1 is SGHNT, CDR2 YYREEE (reference sequence). V was pared by 1 base and J by 3 bases, with 7 bases between. This CDR3 comprises 13 residues. The CDR3 DNA reads TGTGCCAGCAGCTTGAGGGGAGACACTGAAGCTTTCTTT. Protein: CASSLRGDTEAFF.

The rearrangement uses TRBV27 and TRBJ2-7; TRBD2 matches at 10 bases. V lost 0 bases and J lost 4; bases outside the gene matches: 3. Looked up from germline, CDR1 is MNHEY and CDR2 is SMNVEV (reference sequence). CDR3 length: 15 amino acids. The CDR3 spells CASSLSSGRLYEQYF. CDR3 nucleotide sequence: TGTGCCAGCAGTTTATCTAGCGGGAGGCTATACGAGCAGTACTTC.

The V and J genes are TRBV5-1 and TRBJ1-3; D unresolved. The CDR3 extends over 16 amino acids. Looked up from germline, CDR1 is SGHRS and CDR2 is YFSETQ. V was trimmed by 4 bases and J by 2 bases, leaving 16 bases between them. DNA for the CDR3: TGCGCCAGCAGCCCCGACCCTCGGCCTGCTGGAAACACCATATATTTT. Protein: CASSPDPRPAGNTIYF. The full variable domain, with the rest looked up from reference TRBV5-1 and TRBJ1-3, is KAGVTQTPRYLIKTRGQQVTLSCSPISGHRSVSWYQQTPGQGLQFLFEYFSETQRNKGNFPGRFSGRQFSNSRSEMNVSTLELGDSALYLCASSPDPRPAGNTIYFGEGSWLTVV.

V is TRBV5-1 and J is TRBJ1-1; the D is unclear. V was trimmed by 0 bases and J by 4 bases, leaving 13 bases between them. Per the germline V gene, CDR1 is SGHRS and CDR2 is YFSETQ. This CDR3 contains 15 residues. CDR3 DNA: TGCGCCAGCAGCTTGGGTTCCGGGGAGGCCACTGAAGCTTTCTTT. Translated, it gives CASSLGSGEATEAFF.

This clone showed up just a few times. The chain has TRBV19 and TRBJ1-2, with a possible D match to TRBD1 (6 bases). Germline V gene sequence: CDR1 LNHDA, CDR2 SQIVND (reference sequence). With 4 bases removed from V and 6 bases from J, the gap between germline ends came to 6 bases. The CDR3 totals 11 residues. The CDR3 loop is CASSTGDGYTF. In DNA form, the CDR3 reads TGTGCCAGTAGTACAGGGGATGGCTACACCTTC.

The V and J genes are TRBV5-8 and TRBJ2-1; D call uncertain. This CDR3 has 14 residues. V lost 2 bases and J lost 3, with 9 bases in between. Germline V gives CDR1 SGHTS, CDR2 YDEGEE. The CDR3, as DNA: TGTGCCAGCAGCTTTGGCTTGATCTACAATGAGCAGTTCTTC. Its translation is CASSFGLIYNEQFF. Complete variable domain (other parts from reference TRBV5-8 and TRBJ2-1): EAGVTQSPTHLIKTRGQQATLRCSPISGHTSVYWYQQALGLGLQFLLWYDEGEERNRGNFPPRFSGRQFPNYSSELNVNALELEDSALYLCASSFGLIYNEQFFGPGTRLTVL.

The chain employs TRBV5-8 and TRBJ1-2; D not certain. Germline V gene data show CDR1 as SGHTS and CDR2 as YDEGEE. The CDR3 spans 14 residues. V was trimmed by 2 bases and J by 0 bases, leaving 8 bases between them. In DNA form, the CDR3 reads TGTGCCAGCAGCTTAGGAGGGTCTAACTATGGCTACACCTTC. It is translated as CASSLGGSNYGYTF.

The V gene is TRBV30, the J gene TRBJ2-7; D gene unclear. Trimming took 1 base from V and 0 from J, leaving 1 base between them. CDR3 length equals 11 residues. Germline CDR1 GTSNPN, CDR2 SVGIG (reference sequence). DNA of the CDR3: TGTGCCTGGAGTGCCTCCTACGAGCAGTACTTC. As protein: CAWSASYEQYF.